The next 3 T cell receptor beta chains were all read from a single sample in a study of blood T cell repertoires in COVID-19. The protocol was immunoSEQ multiplex PCR, while the TCRdb copy is restricted to in-frame clones and leaves out a portion. The data contain about 240,000 clones, roughly 80% of them seen just once; the ten biggest clones take up roughly 10%. Material for sequencing was peripheral blood. The receptors originated from a woman of 80 years or more with acute or convalescent COVID-19.

This clone was observed a single time. This chain joins TRBV5-4 and TRBJ1-2, with a tentative D call TRBD1 (6 bases). Trimming stripped 4 bases from V and 6 bases from J, with 10 bases between. The CDR3 spans 12 residues. Germline CDR1 SGHNT, CDR2 YYREEE (reference sequence). CDR3 region: CASSRGKNGYTF. Written as DNA, the CDR3 is TGTGCCAGCAGCAGGGGGAAAAATGGCTACACCTTC. Together with reference TRBV5-4 and TRBJ1-2, the CDR3 gives the full variable domain: ETGVTQSPTHLIKTRGQQVTLRCSSQSGHNTVSWYQQALGQGPQFIFQYYREEENGRGNFPPRFSGLQFPNYSSELNVNALELDDSALYLCASSRGKNGYTFGSGTRLTVV.

The chain is built from TRBV19 and TRBJ1-1, with 9 bases that match TRBD1. Per the germline V gene, CDR1 is LNHDA and CDR2 is SQIVND (reference sequence). The J segment lost 5 bases and the V segment lost 1 base, leaving 5 bases of the junction unmatched. The CDR3 runs 15 residues. In DNA form, the CDR3 reads TGTGCCAGTAGTATAGGGACAGGGGTGGAAACTGAAGCTTTCTTT. Translating gives CASSIGTGVETEAFF.

The rearrangement links TRBV28 to TRBJ1-2; 7 bases are a match to TRBD1. CDR1 and CDR2 from the germline V gene are MDHEN and SYDVKM. J lost 9 bases, V lost 6 bases, and 7 bases had no gene match. CDR3 size: 12 residues. In nucleotides, the CDR3 is TGTGCCAGCAGCCGACAGGGTTTAAGCTACACCTTC. It is translated as CASSRQGLSYTF.